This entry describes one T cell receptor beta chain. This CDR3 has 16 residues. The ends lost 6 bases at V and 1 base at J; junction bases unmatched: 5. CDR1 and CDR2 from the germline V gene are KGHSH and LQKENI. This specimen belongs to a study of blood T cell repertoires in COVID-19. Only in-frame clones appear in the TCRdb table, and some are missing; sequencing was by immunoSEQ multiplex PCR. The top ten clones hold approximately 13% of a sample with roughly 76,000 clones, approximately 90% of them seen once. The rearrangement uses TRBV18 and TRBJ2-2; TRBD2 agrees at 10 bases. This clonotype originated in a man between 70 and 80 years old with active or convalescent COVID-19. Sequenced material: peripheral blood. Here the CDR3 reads CASSELAGRNTGELFF. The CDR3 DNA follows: TGTGCCAGCTCCGAACTAGCGGGACGGAACACCGGGGAGCTGTTTTTT.